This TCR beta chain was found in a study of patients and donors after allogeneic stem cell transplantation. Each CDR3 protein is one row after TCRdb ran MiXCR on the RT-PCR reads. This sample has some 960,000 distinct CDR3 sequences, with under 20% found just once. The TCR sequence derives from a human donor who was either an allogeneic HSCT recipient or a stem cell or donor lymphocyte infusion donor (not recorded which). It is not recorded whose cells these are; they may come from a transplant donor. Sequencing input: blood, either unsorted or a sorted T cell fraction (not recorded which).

CDR3: CSAPLRTSGSGEQYF. The CDR3 coding sequence is TGCAGTGCTCCTCTCCGGACTAGCGGGAGTGGCGAGCAGTACTTC. This chain connects TRBV20-1 to TRBJ2-7, with 13 positions matching TRBD2. The CDR3 sequence is 15 residues long. CDR1 and CDR2 (germline): DFQATT, SNEGSKA (reference sequence). V trimming: 5 bases; J trimming: 6 bases; junction bases outside the gene matches: 10.